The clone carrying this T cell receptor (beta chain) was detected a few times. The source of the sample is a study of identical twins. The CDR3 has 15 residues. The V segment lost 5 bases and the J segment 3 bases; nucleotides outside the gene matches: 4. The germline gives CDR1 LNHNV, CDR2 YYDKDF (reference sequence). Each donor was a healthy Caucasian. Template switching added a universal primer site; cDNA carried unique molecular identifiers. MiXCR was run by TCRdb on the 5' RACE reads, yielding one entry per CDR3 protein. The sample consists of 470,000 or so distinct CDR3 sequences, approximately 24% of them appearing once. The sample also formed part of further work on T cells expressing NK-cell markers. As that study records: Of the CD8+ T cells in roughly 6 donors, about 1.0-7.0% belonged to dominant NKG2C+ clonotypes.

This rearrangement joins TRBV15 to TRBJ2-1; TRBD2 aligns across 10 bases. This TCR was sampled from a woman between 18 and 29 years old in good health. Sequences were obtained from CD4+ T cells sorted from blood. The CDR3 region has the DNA TGTGCCACCAGCTCGCGGACTAGCGGCTACAATGAGCAGTTCTTC. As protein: CATSSRTSGYNEQFF.